The 20 T cell receptor beta chains reported below all come from one sample, sequenced in a study of cytomegalovirus exposure and HLA in healthy donors. Use of 60 Vbeta and 13 Jbeta primers characterized the PCR. This table comes from immunoSEQ multiplex PCR, and its TCRdb copy is limited to in-frame clones, with some not included. The table includes approximately 190,000 clones, 81% detected once. Material: PBMCs. The receptors originated from a man over 45 in good health and CMV-seronegative.

This chain links TRBV10-3 with TRBJ2-5, with D possibly TRBD1 on 6 matching bases. The CDR3 spans 16 residues. Germline CDR1 is ENHRY and CDR2 is SYGVKD. Between the trimmed V and J ends, which lost 5 bases and 0 bases, there was a span of 16 bases. The CDR3 nucleotides are TGTGCCATCAGTCCCCGACAGGTTAAGTACCAAGAGACCCAGTACTTC. It codes for CAISPRQVKYQETQYF.

This clone was seen only a few times. The chain joins TRBV30 to TRBJ2-1; TRBD1 is a possible D gene (6 bases). There are 15 residues in the CDR3. Germline loops: CDR1 GTSNPN, CDR2 SVGIG (reference sequence). V was trimmed by 5 bases and J by 5 bases, leaving 19 bases between them. The DNA for the CDR3 is TGTGCCTGGCTCTCCCTAGGGGGACGTAACAATGAGCAGTTCTTC. The encoded protein is CAWLSLGGRNNEQFF.

The V gene is TRBV4-3, the J gene TRBJ2-1, with TRBD2 as a possible D gene (5 bases). The germline gives CDR1 LGHNA, CDR2 YSLEER. V gave up 0 bases and J gave up 3 bases, with 15 bases separating them. The CDR3 extends over 17 amino acids. CDR3 sequence reads: CASSQDQRQEFYNEQFF. The DNA for the CDR3 is TGCGCCAGCAGCCAAGATCAGCGGCAGGAGTTCTACAATGAGCAGTTCTTC.

CDR3 coding DNA: TGTGCCAGCAGCACAAACAATGAGCAGTTCTTC. This sequence encodes CASSTNNEQFF. J is TRBJ2-1 and V is TRBV5-4; D not certain. CDR3 size: 11 residues. V lost 4 bases, J lost 5 bases, and 4 bases lay in between. Germline lookup yields CDR1 SGHNT and CDR2 YYREEE (reference sequence).

This clone is judged medium-sized (0.01 to 0.1%). The chain has TRBV4-1 and TRBJ2-7; 7 bases map to TRBD1. Germline-derived CDR1 and CDR2 are MGHRA and YSYEKL. Losses at the gene ends were 1 base for V and 5 bases for J; bases not matched to a gene: 5. The CDR3 spans 14 residues. The CDR3 protein is CASSQGTTGDEQYF. The DNA for the CDR3 is TGCGCCAGCAGCCAAGGTACAACAGGGGACGAGCAGTACTTC.

This sequence joins TRBV5-1 and TRBJ1-5; D remains ambiguous. Germline assignment: CDR1 SGHRS and CDR2 YFSETQ. Trimming took off 9 bases at V and 5 bases at J, with 18 bases between the two ends. This CDR3 spans 14 amino acids. CDR3 nucleotide sequence: TGCGCCACCTCAGATCGGGGAGGCGATCAGCCCCAGCATTTT. Translation: CATSDRGGDQPQHF.

This rearrangement joins TRBV19 to TRBJ1-6; D might be TRBD1 (5 bases). The length of the CDR3 is 15 residues. V was pared by 5 bases and J by 2 bases, with 10 bases between. Looked up from germline, CDR1 is LNHDA and CDR2 is SQIVND (reference sequence). The CDR3 region has the DNA TGTGCCAGTAGTCCTCGGGGGGCCTATAATTCACCCCTCCACTTT. Translation: CASSPRGAYNSPLHF.

The chain links TRBV11-2 to TRBJ2-7; TRBD1 matches 9 bases. The V gene end was trimmed by 3 bases and the J gene end by 1 base; junction bases not matched to a gene: 4. The CDR3 extends over 15 amino acids. CDR1 is SGHAT, CDR2 FQNNGV, per germline. CDR3 sequence reads: CASSFRDRVSYEQYF. The CDR3 nucleotides are TGTGCCAGCAGCTTTAGGGACAGGGTTTCCTACGAGCAGTACTTC.

The chain recombines TRBV7-2 with TRBJ2-3; 8 nucleotides agree with TRBD2. Looked up from germline, CDR1 is SGHTA and CDR2 is FQGNSA. The CDR3 has 14 amino acids. The trim removed 7 bases at V and 7 bases at J, leaving 10 bases unmatched. This CDR3 reads CASIPPPGGNTQYF. The CDR3 nucleotides read TGTGCCAGCATTCCACCTCCGGGGGGGAATACGCAGTATTTT.

The chain joins TRBV30 to TRBJ2-3; unclear D gene. The V end lost 2 bases, the J end lost 1 base, and 10 bases lay between the germline ends. Germline V gives CDR1 GTSNPN, CDR2 SVGIG (reference sequence). This CDR3 has 14 amino acids. DNA of the CDR3: TGTGCCTGGAGTCTCGTAACACGCACAGATACGCAGTATTTT. It is translated as CAWSLVTRTDTQYF.

By frequency in the sample, this clone is medium-sized (0.01 to 0.1%). The chain joins TRBV30 to TRBJ2-7; 10 bases align to TRBD1. V was clipped by 5 bases and J by 3 bases; unmatched bases: 7. The CDR3 loop spans 14 amino acids. Germline V gene sequence: CDR1 GTSNPN, CDR2 SVGIG (reference sequence). The CDR3 nucleotides read TGTGCCTGGGTTGACAGGGGGCGAAACTACGAGCAGTACTTC. It encodes CAWVDRGRNYEQYF.

The chain has TRBV18 and TRBJ2-7, with D tentatively TRBD1 (5 bases). V lost 4 bases and J 9 bases, leaving 16 bases between the germline ends. From germline, CDR1 is KGHSH and CDR2 LQKENI. The CDR3 loop spans 13 amino acids. CDR3 residues: CASSLSTDQGQYF. In DNA form, the CDR3 reads TGTGCCAGCTCACTATCGACGGATCAGGGGCAGTACTTC.

The J gene is TRBJ2-3, the V gene TRBV18, with 8 bases lining up with TRBD1. The V gene end was trimmed by 6 bases and the J gene end by 0 bases; junction bases not matched to a gene: 5. Germline loops: CDR1 KGHSH, CDR2 LQKENI. The CDR3 loop spans 15 amino acids. CDR3 loop: CASSADRGSTDTQYF. The DNA for the CDR3 is TGTGCCAGCTCCGCCGACAGGGGTAGCACAGATACGCAGTATTTT. The variable domain in full, with the rest retrieved from reference TRBV18 and TRBJ2-3, is NAGVMQNPRHLVRRRGQEARLRCSPMKGHSHVYWYRQLPEEGLKFMVYLQKENIIDESGMPKERFSAEFPKEGPSILRIQQVVRGDSAAYFCASSADRGSTDTQYFGPGTRLTVL.

The chain carries TRBV2 and TRBJ2-2; 10 nucleotides line up with TRBD1. The CDR3 totals 17 residues. After removal of 6 bases from V and 6 bases from J, the junction contained 13 bases not matched to a gene. Germline V lookup: CDR1 SNHLY, CDR2 FYNNEI. The CDR3 sequence is CASRTDRGRWEAGELFF. The CDR3 nucleotides read TGTGCCAGCAGGACGGACAGGGGGAGATGGGAAGCCGGGGAGCTGTTTTTT.

J is TRBJ1-3 and V is TRBV7-9, with 8 nucleotides matching TRBD1. There are 15 residues in the CDR3. J gave up 6 bases and V 2 bases, and 6 bases lay outside the gene matches. Germline loops: CDR1 SEHNR, CDR2 FQNEAQ (reference sequence). CDR3 sequence (DNA): TGTGCCAGCAGCTTAATCGGACAGGGAGAAAACACCATATATTTT. It encodes CASSLIGQGENTIYF.

This clone appeared once. This chain links TRBV4-1 with TRBJ2-7; TRBD1 might be the D (5 bases). Trimming took off 0 bases at V and 3 bases at J, with 12 bases between the two ends. Germline V gene lookup returns CDR1 MGHRA and CDR2 YSYEKL. CDR3 length: 15 residues. The CDR3 spells CASSQEMRQSYEQYF. DNA for the CDR3: TGCGCCAGCAGCCAAGAAATGCGACAGAGCTACGAGCAGTACTTC.

This clone was observed a few times. The chain recombines TRBV29-1 with TRBJ2-7; maybe TRBD1 (5 bases). The CDR3 totals 11 residues. Trimming removed 5 bases from V and 7 bases from J, with 12 bases in between. Germline assignment: CDR1 SQVTM and CDR2 ANQGSEA. The CDR3 spells CSVNRGGEQYF. As DNA, the CDR3 is TGCAGCGTTAATAGGGGTGGTGAGCAGTACTTC.

V usage is TRBV15 and J usage is TRBJ1-1; D is unclear. Trimming left V 1 base short and J 0 bases short, with 3 bases between. The CDR3 is 13 amino acids. The germline CDR1 and CDR2 sequences are LNHNV and YYDKDF (reference sequence). CDR3 protein: CATSRAVNTEAFF. In DNA, the CDR3 is TGTGCCACCAGCAGAGCAGTGAACACTGAAGCTTTCTTT.

This clone was counted only a few times. This chain links TRBV7-2 with TRBJ1-6; D gene uncertain. With 6 bases removed from V and 7 bases from J, the gap between germline ends came to 10 bases. This CDR3 is built from 13 residues. CDR1 is SGHTA and CDR2 is FQGNSA in the germline V gene. The CDR3 sequence: CASRLDGNSPLHF. CDR3 in DNA: TGTGCCAGCAGGCTAGACGGGAATTCACCCCTCCACTTT.

V gene TRBV5-3 combines with J gene TRBJ2-7; 8 positions agree with TRBD1. TRBV5-3 has ORF status, its function being uncertain. The V gene end was trimmed by 6 bases and the J gene end by 0 bases; junction bases not matched to a gene: 8. The CDR3 extends over 15 amino acids. In nucleotides, the CDR3 is TGTGCCAGAAACCAAACAGGGGGAAGCTCCTACGAGCAGTACTTC. Amino acid sequence: CARNQTGGSSYEQYF.